This T cell receptor (beta chain) was obtained from a study of blood T cell repertoires in COVID-19. Study-wide context: Acute and convalescent COVID-19 specimens originated in the United States, Italy and Spain.

V shed 4 bases and J shed 2 bases, with 12 bases lying between them. CDR3 length: 14 amino acids. The germline gives CDR1 SGHRS, CDR2 YFSETQ. The table came from immunoSEQ multiplex PCR; TCRdb's copy has only in-frame clones and leaves some out. This table has 210,000 or so clones, 70% to 85% appearing once. The sequence came from a woman older than 75 with COVID-19, enrolled during active disease. The sample consisted of peripheral blood. The rearrangement links TRBV5-1 to TRBJ1-2; no clear D. The CDR3 region is CASSADGVNYGYTF. Here the CDR3 DNA reads TGCGCCAGCAGCGCTGACGGGGTCAACTATGGCTACACCTTC.